The clone carrying this TCR beta chain was seen at least ten times. The data are from a study of naive and memory T cell subsets. The germline gives CDR1 SQVTM, CDR2 ANQGSEA. The CDR3 has 15 amino acids. Deletions cut 7 bases from V and 7 bases from J, with 23 bases between. The beta constant-region primer was an equimolar mix of two oligonucleotides covering TRBC1 and TRBC2. The ligated cDNA underwent four PCR rounds using SP2 and nested alpha and beta constant-region primers. In TCRdb, the UMI-ligation and nested PCR reads were re-called with MiXCR into one record per CDR3 protein. In the table there are about 82,000 distinct CDR3 sequences, about 8.2% of which are singletons.

The specimen was naive CD8+ T cells from blood. The chain has TRBV29-1 and TRBJ2-1; possibly TRBD2 for D (6 bases). This clonotype originated in a human donor in good health. The CDR3 DNA is TGCAGCGCCGGAGCTACCCAGCGGGCGGGGAATGAGCAGTTCTTC. It specifies CSAGATQRAGNEQFF.